This TCR beta chain was sequenced in a study of blood T cell repertoires in COVID-19. Study details: Researchers got acute and convalescent COVID-19 samples from the United States, Italy and Spain. Sources were T cells, B-cell-depleted T cells, or PBMCs; the material itself was cDNA or gDNA.

This CDR3 region has 12 residues. CDR1 and CDR2 from the germline V gene are SEHNR and FQNEAQ (reference sequence). The ends lost 6 bases at V and 6 bases at J; junction bases unmatched: 5. Per the original methods: By means of reference gene primer amplification, nucleated cell counts were estimated. Sequencing was performed with immunoSEQ multiplex PCR; in TCRdb, only in-frame clones are kept and a portion is missing. V, J and clone size derive from that table, while D and trimming were established from the DNA sequence. The sample includes some 100,000 clones, approximately 91% seen only once; the top ten take 2.1%.

The chain couples TRBV7-9 to TRBJ2-7, with TRBD1 matching over 7 bases. This clonotype originated in a man aged 45 to 65 with active COVID-19. What was sequenced was peripheral blood. This chain's CDR3 is CASRLQGSEQYF. CDR3 in DNA: TGTGCCAGCAGGCTACAGGGGTCCGAGCAGTACTTC. Full variable domain (rest looked up from reference TRBV7-9 and TRBJ2-7): DTGVSQNPRHKITKRGQNVTFRCDPISEHNRLYWYRQTLGQGPEFLTYFQNEAQLEKSRLLSDRFSAERPKGSFSTLEIQRTEQGDSAMYLCASRLQGSEQYFGPGTRLTVT.